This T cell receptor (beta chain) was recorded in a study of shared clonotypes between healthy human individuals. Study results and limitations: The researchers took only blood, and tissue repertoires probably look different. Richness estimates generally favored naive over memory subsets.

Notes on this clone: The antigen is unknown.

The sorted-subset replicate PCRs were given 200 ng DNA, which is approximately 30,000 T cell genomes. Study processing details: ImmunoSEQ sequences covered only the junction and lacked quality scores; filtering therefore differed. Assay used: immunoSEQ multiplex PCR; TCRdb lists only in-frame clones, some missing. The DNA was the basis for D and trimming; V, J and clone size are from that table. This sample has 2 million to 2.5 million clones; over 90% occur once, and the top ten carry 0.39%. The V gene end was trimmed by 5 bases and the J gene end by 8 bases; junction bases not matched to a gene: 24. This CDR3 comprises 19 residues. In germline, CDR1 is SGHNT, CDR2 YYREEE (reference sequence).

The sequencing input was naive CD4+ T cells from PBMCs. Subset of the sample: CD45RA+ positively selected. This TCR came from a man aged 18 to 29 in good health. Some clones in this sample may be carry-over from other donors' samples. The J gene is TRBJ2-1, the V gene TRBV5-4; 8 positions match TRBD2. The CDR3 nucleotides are TGTGCCAGCAGGGGGGACACCCCAGGGACTAGAGGGTTATTTGATGAGCAGTTCTTC. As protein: CASRGDTPGTRGLFDEQFF.